The 8 T cell receptor beta chains listed next were all sequenced from one sample in a study of blood T cell repertoires in COVID-19. Sequencing used immunoSEQ multiplex PCR; TCRdb keeps in-frame clones, though not all of them. The sample lists roughly 350,000 clones, about 85% seen once, with approximately 3.6% in the top ten. Sample: peripheral blood. The receptor set was obtained from a woman between 18 and 29 years old with acute or convalescent COVID-19.

Only one count was recorded for this clone. This chain connects TRBV7-3 to TRBJ1-1, with D unresolved. This CDR3 has 15 residues. V was trimmed by 2 bases and J by 0 bases, leaving 10 bases between them. The germline gives CDR1 SGHTA, CDR2 FQGTGA. CDR3 sequence reads: CASSLGAFMNTEAFF. The CDR3, as DNA: TGTGCCAGCAGCTTAGGAGCGTTCATGAACACTGAAGCTTTCTTT.

This sequence joins TRBV19 and TRBJ2-1; 7 nucleotides line up with TRBD2. J was trimmed by 0 bases and V by 1 base; bases with no gene match: 12. There are 19 residues in the CDR3. From germline, CDR1 is LNHDA and CDR2 SQIVND (reference sequence). The CDR3 bases are TGTGCCAGTAGTATAGGGCTAGCGGAAAGAAAGAGCTCCTACAATGAGCAGTTCTTC. This gives the protein CASSIGLAERKSSYNEQFF.

The chain uses TRBV6-5 and TRBJ2-5; perhaps TRBD2 as D (6 bases). The CDR3 has 14 amino acids. CDR1 MNHEY and CDR2 SVGAGI come from the germline V gene. V lost 0 bases and J lost 4, with 9 bases in between. As DNA, the CDR3 is TGTGCCAGCAGTTACTCTGGAGGGACAGAGACCCAGTACTTC. It is translated as CASSYSGGTETQYF.

This chain connects TRBV7-9 to TRBJ2-7, with TRBD1 identical over 9 bases. Trimming removed 5 bases from V and 3 bases from J; junction bases left unmatched: 11. This CDR3 comprises 16 residues. Germline values: CDR1 SEHNR, CDR2 FQNEAQ (reference sequence). CDR3 protein: CASSQLVGTGIYEQYF. CDR3 bases: TGTGCCAGCAGCCAATTGGTTGGGACAGGGATCTACGAGCAGTACTTC. Variable domain in full (rest from reference TRBV7-9 and TRBJ2-7): DTGVSQNPRHKITKRGQNVTFRCDPISEHNRLYWYRQTLGQGPEFLTYFQNEAQLEKSRLLSDRFSAERPKGSFSTLEIQRTEQGDSAMYLCASSQLVGTGIYEQYFGPGTRLTVT.

The chain uses TRBV12-1 and TRBJ1-1. TRBV12-1 constitutes a pseudogene. The CDR3 is 20 amino acids. In DNA, the CDR3 is TGTGCCAGCAGCTTTGCACGCTTTAACTATTCTATCTGGATGAACACTGAAGCTTTCTTT. It is translated as CASSFARFNYSIWMNTEAFF.

This clone was seen repeatedly, ten times or more. This chain's CDR3 is CASSSNGQPQHF. In DNA, the CDR3 is TGTGCCAGCAGTTCCAATGGCCAGCCCCAGCATTTT. The V and J genes are TRBV27 and TRBJ1-5; no clear D gene. This CDR3 comprises 12 residues. V lost 4 bases and J 7 bases, leaving 8 bases between the germline ends. Germline CDR1 reads MNHEY; CDR2 reads SMNVEV (reference sequence).

V usage is TRBV3-1 (or the pseudogene TRBV3-2) and J usage is TRBJ2-7, with 9 bases matching TRBD1. The V and J ends lost 3 bases and 4 bases, in that order; junction bases with no gene match: 4. The germline V gene has CDR1 LGHDT and CDR2 YNNKEL (reference sequence). This CDR3 is built from 14 residues. The CDR3 DNA sequence: TGTGCCAGCAGCCAGCGACAGGGGGGGTACGAGCAGTACTTC. Protein sequence: CASSQRQGGYEQYF.

CDR3 region: CASSGDRTDGYTF. In DNA, the CDR3 is TGTGCCAGCAGTGGGGACAGGACGGATGGCTACACCTTC. The chain uses TRBV2 and TRBJ1-2; 8 bases align to TRBD1. Germline CDR1 reads SNHLY; CDR2 reads FYNNEI. V lost 4 bases, J lost 6 bases, and 4 bases stayed unmatched. This CDR3 is built from 13 residues.